The subject of this entry is one T cell receptor beta chain. Its antigen remains unidentified. No qualities accompany the bases; no much larger clone lies one base away. The immunoSEQ Assay was used to sequence TCR beta CDR3 regions from DNA. In the original analysis: To compute T cell density, TCR beta template counts were normalized to usable DNA, which was estimated by amplifying housekeeping genes. Richness was estimated with the preseqR package, extrapolating to 400,000 templates for PBMC samples and 120,000 templates for tissue samples. Clonality was taken to be one minus Pielou's evenness. Tissue-enriched TCRs were identified by differential abundance testing using productive amino-acid clonotypes, minimum total count 5 and alpha 0.1. The Jaccard Index and the Morisita Overlap Index were used to measure how much the repertoires overlapped between compartments. GLIPH grouped TCR beta CDR3s together with public tetramer-defined viral CDR3s, and a viral motif had to include at least three viral sequences and show V-gene enrichment. Entries here come from immuneACCESS through TCRdb and include only in-frame sequences with V and J called. Some clones fail to appear in such tables; in the studies checked, an unresolved V gene covers under half of the shortfall, and the cause of the remainder is unknown. That table is the source of V, J and clone size, and D and trimming were worked out from the DNA. This sample comprises more than 45,000 clones, around 77% of them detected only once. The ten largest clones add up to roughly 17% of the sample.

The data are from a study of T cells in localized non-small cell lung cancer (dated by TCRdb to about 2020). In the study overall: The study analyzed T cell repertoires of 200 to 250 early-stage NSCLC patients, comparing tumors and uninvolved tumor-adjacent lungs. The cohort consisted of around 250 treatment-naive NSCLC patients whose localized lung tumors had been resected. Of the NSCLC patients, fewer than 150 were male and around 97 were female, and the mean age was roughly 61 years. The full study reports these points: Uninvolved tumor-adjacent lung showed the highest T cell clonality, higher than tumor, which suggests more focused antigenic responses in the uninvolved tumor-adjacent lung. Because the study design was exploratory, TCR variables were selected using unadjusted p-values without false-discovery rate correction. Higher T cell density in blood was associated with longer overall survival, whereas higher clonality in adjacent lung was associated with shorter survival. A median of roughly 60 of the top 100 tumor clones were detected in paired uninvolved adjacent lung, and some 30 of these tumor clones were also found among the top 100 clones of the paired uninvolved adjacent lung. Multi-region tumor sequencing was not performed, so intratumor heterogeneity could not be excluded.

As encoded in the germline V gene, CDR1 is SGHAT while CDR2 is FQNNGV. The junction shows trimming of 5 bases on V and 6 bases on J, plus 10 bases between the germline ends. The CDR3 numbers 12 residues from cysteine through phenylalanine. Only CDR3 DNA remains: 36 bases, in frame from the first base. At diagnosis, peripheral blood, uninvolved tumor-adjacent lung and tumor were collected and were preserved as a mix of fresh-frozen and FFPE material. Blood samples were analyzed as peripheral blood mononuclear cells for TCR repertoire profiling. The chain couples TRBV11-2 to TRBJ1-1; a tentative D match to TRBD1 spans 5 bases. This specimen consisted of peripheral blood, obtained before any cancer treatment. The receptor comes from a man between 35 and 75 years old with stage I squamous cell lung carcinoma. At the DNA level, the sequence is TGTGCCAGCAGCCTACAGGATGCTGAAGCTTTCTTT. Translation gives CASSLQDAEAFF. With the rest looked up from the reference TRBV11-2 and TRBJ1-1 genes rather than sequenced, the full variable domain is EAGVAQSPRYKIIEKRQSVAFWCNPISGHATLYWYQQILGQGPKLLIQFQNNGVVDDSQLPKDRFSAERLKGVDSTLKIQPAKLEDSAVYLCASSLQDAEAFFGQGTRLTVV.